Listed below are T cell receptor beta chains from one sample, sequenced in a study of blood T cell repertoires in COVID-19. Assay used: immunoSEQ multiplex PCR; TCRdb lists only in-frame clones, some missing. The sample has a few hundred thousand clones, just over 85% seen once. The specimen sequenced was peripheral blood. These receptors all stem from a man aged 25-40 years who had recovered from COVID-19. Both conserved end residues are part of each CDR3. A D gene is named only where the DNA matches it firmly. Size is omitted from some rows. Given values are once, few, many or a class for expanded clones.

>TRBV29-1|.|TRBD1|TRBJ1-1
CSANVGQAEEAFF
TGCAGCGCCAACGTGGGACAGGCAGAAGAAGCTTTCTTT
>TRBV6-5|.|.|TRBJ1-2
CASSYSGGGADGYTF
TGTGCCAGCAGTTATTCGGGGGGCGGGGCTGATGGCTACACCTTC
>TRBV11-3|.|.|TRBJ2-1
CASSLANNEQFF
TGTGCCAGCAGCTTAGCAAACAATGAGCAGTTCTTC
>TRBV5-1|.|TRBD2|TRBJ2-1
CASSFALAGGGNEQFF
TGCGCCAGCAGCTTCGCACTAGCGGGGGGTGGCAATGAGCAGTTCTTC
>TRBV5-4|.|.|TRBJ2-3
CASSLWVGRDTDTQYF
TGTGCCAGCAGCTTGTGGGTAGGCAGGGATACAGATACGCAGTATTTT
>TRBV5-1|.|.|TRBJ2-3
CASSAEMDTQYF
TGCGCCAGCAGCGCGGAGATGGATACGCAGTATTTT
>TRBV6-2/TRBV6-3|once|.|TRBJ1-4
CASSYQGPEKLFF
TGTGCCAGCAGTTACCAGGGTCCAGAAAAACTGTTTTTT
>TRBV25-1|once|.|TRBJ2-5
CASSEYRGPETQYF
TGTGCCAGCAGTGAATATCGGGGTCCAGAGACCCAGTACTTC
>TRBV30|.|TRBD2|TRBJ2-3
CAWSVGGGADTQYF
TGTGCCTGGAGTGTAGGCGGGGGAGCAGATACGCAGTATTTT
>TRBV5-1|.|TRBD1|TRBJ1-1
CASSLPGGAEAFF
TGCGCCAGCAGCTTACCAGGGGGTGCTGAAGCTTTCTTT
>TRBV5-1|.|TRBD1|TRBJ1-2
CASNLYGTGNYGYTF
TGCGCCAGCAACCTCTACGGGACAGGGAACTATGGCTACACCTTC
>TRBV27|.|.|TRBJ2-2
CASSLSGTRTGELFF
TGTGCCAGCAGTTTATCGGGGACACGAACCGGGGAGCTGTTTTTT
>TRBV4-3|.|TRBD1|TRBJ1-5
CASSQDLGRGNNQPQHF
TGCGCCAGCAGCCAAGATCTCGGCAGGGGGAATAATCAGCCCCAGCATTTT
>TRBV3-1/TRBV3-2|.|TRBD1|TRBJ2-4
CASSQGRQGRDQYF
TGTGCCAGCAGCCAAGGAAGACAGGGCCGCGATCAGTACTTC
>TRBV11-3|.|TRBD2|TRBJ2-1
CASSLGGGAGNEQFF
TGTGCCAGCAGCCTCGGGGGGGGCGCGGGGAATGAGCAGTTCTTC
>TRBV27|once|.|TRBJ1-6
CASTRRQANLNSPLHF
TGTGCCAGCACACGGAGACAGGCTAACCTTAATTCACCCCTCCACTTT